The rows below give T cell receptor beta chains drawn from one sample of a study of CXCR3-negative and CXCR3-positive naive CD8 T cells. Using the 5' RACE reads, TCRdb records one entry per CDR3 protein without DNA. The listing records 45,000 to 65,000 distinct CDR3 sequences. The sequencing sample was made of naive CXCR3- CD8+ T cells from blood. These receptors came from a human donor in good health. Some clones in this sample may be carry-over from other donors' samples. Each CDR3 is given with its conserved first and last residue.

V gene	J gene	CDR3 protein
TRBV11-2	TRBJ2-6	CASSLAWAGANVLTF
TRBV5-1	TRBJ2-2	CASSLAGATGELFF
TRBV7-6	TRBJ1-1	CASSLFSGGQFEAFF
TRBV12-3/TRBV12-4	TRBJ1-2	CASSFGTGVYYGYTF
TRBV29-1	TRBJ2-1	CSVDSGSFNEQFF
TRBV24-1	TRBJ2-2	CATNGNTGELFF
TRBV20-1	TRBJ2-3	CSARVGGTLGYF
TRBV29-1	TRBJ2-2	CSVGQGEAGELFF
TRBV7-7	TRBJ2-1	CASSRSRSSYNEQFF
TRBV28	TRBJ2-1	CASSLGVGSRDNEQFF
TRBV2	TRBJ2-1	CASSEVDGNEQFF
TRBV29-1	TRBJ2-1	CSVDRDPGSYNEQFF
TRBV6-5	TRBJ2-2	CASSYFQGPGELFF
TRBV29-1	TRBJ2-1	CSVEDESVYNEQFF
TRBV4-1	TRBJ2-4	CASSQDGRDIQYF
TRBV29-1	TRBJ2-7	CSVEGVTPGDEQYF
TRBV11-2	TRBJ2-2	CASSKLEGINTGELFF
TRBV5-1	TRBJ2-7	CASSLGREQYF
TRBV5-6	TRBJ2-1	CASRPRGMSYNEQFF
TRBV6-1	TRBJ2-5	CASKTSSLGETQYF
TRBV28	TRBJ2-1	CASSLFGKGGSYNEQFF
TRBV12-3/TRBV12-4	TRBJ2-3	CASSSGGPGDTQYF
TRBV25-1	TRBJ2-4	CASSEGSSDIQYF
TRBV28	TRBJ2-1	CASSLAGGLAGDEQFF
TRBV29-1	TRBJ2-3	CSVEPAGSGDTQYF
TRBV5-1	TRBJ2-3	CASSFWDSPILKSADTQYF
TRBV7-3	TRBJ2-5	CASSLLGSVGNQETQYF
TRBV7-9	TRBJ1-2	CASSLALGQGRGGYTF
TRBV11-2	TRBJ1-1	CASLKTGRMNTEAFF
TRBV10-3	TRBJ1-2	CAISESMGYGYTF
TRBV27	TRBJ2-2	CASSLSGTVNTGELFF
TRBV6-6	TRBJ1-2	CASSYREVAYGYTF
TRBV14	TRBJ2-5	CASSQEVNLQETQYF
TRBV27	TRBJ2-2	CASSFGASGGPGTGELFF
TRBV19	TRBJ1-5	CASTGTGGTYSNQPQHF
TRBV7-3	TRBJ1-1	CASSLTGQGEAFF
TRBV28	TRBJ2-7	CASRTLFDRDPLLQYF
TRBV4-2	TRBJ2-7	CASSQDPSGVGEQYF
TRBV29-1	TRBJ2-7	CSVEDLDRAPYEQYF
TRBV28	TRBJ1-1	CASNLRGMNTEAFF
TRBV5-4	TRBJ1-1	CASKAVDSLNTEAFF
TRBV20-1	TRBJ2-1	CSGTGTGINEQFF
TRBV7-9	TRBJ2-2	CASSPQQGTARNTGELFF
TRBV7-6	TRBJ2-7	CASSLADTPTYEQYF
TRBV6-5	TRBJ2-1	CASSPTSGHYNEQFF
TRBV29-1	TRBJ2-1	CSARTGRSPYNEQFF
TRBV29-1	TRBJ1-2	CSVIGGPTWEGYTF
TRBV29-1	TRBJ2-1	CSVRREEDNEQFF
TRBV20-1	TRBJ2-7	CSARDYGGRTYEQYF
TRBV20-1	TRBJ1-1	CSARKGETEAFF